This T cell receptor (beta chain) appears in the sequencing data of a study of T cell responses to AZD1222 COVID-19 vaccine. The length of the CDR3 is 14 residues. V gave up 7 bases and J gave up 6 bases; unmatched junction bases: 8. CDR1 is SGHNT and CDR2 is YYREEE in the germline V gene (reference sequence). Recipients boosted at about 4 weeks or about 12 weeks are pooled. In the case of this clone: The antigen remains unidentified.

Broader study findings: Once two AZD1222 doses were given, Spike-specific TCR breadth and depth went up.

TCRdb's table, derived via immunoSEQ multiplex PCR, lists solely in-frame clones and lacks some. The data show about 54,000 clones, about 88% seen once. The gene calls are TRBV5-4 and TRBJ1-2; TRBD1 matches 11 bases. The sequence came from an adult who received the AZD1222 COVID-19 vaccine. The sequencing used peripheral blood, collected 28 days after the second AZD1222 dose. The CDR3 nucleotides are TGTGCCAGCCGTGCAGGACAGGGGGCGAATGGCTACACCTTC. Amino acid sequence: CASRAGQGANGYTF.